This TCR beta chain was sequenced for a study of blood T cell repertoires in COVID-19. Study-wide context: Sources were T cells, B-cell-depleted T cells, or PBMCs; the material itself was cDNA or gDNA.

Original processing methods: Nucleated cell number was recorded as an estimate derived from reference gene primer amplification. Method: immunoSEQ multiplex PCR; TCRdb's copy keeps in-frame clones and lacks some. Clonal size and the V and J genes are those of that table, whereas D and trimming came from the DNA. Of under 300,000 clones in the sample, 80% to 90% were seen once. Per the germline V gene, CDR1 is SGHVS and CDR2 is FQNEAQ. Trimming took 2 bases from V and 1 from J, leaving 7 bases between them. CDR3 length: 14 residues. The gene calls are TRBV7-8 and TRBJ2-3, with no clear D. This TCR derives from a woman aged 70-85 years with acute or convalescent COVID-19. The sample comprised peripheral blood. The DNA of the CDR3 is TGTGCCAGCAGCTTAATAACGGGCACAGATACGCAGTATTTT. It codes for CASSLITGTDTQYF.